This section outlines one T cell receptor (beta chain) sequence together with its context. This clone has just one count. Its antigen is unknown. No base quality information exists; no much larger clone differs at one position. These data originate in a study of cytomegalovirus exposure and HLA in healthy donors (dated 2017 in TCRdb). For the wider study: A later analysis indicated that the 90 to 150 validation repertoires were generated on the platform also employed for the 666 repertoires of the first cohort. Along with the roughly 670-subject first cohort, a separate validation cohort of around 120 different subjects was used. High-throughput TCR immunosequencing, statistical association of individual TCRs with disease status, and machine learning were combined to predict cytomegalovirus infection status. The study was designed to test whether signatures of past pathogen exposure could be identified by cataloging public T cell receptors.

The study at large found these results: In the study, 150 to 200 TCR beta chains were listed as associated with cytomegalovirus. A few of the identified cytomegalovirus-associated TCR beta chains were confirmed in vitro to be specific for cytomegalovirus antigens. The classifier was reported to diagnose cytomegalovirus status with high specificity and sensitivity in both the original and validation cohorts. All 120 or so repertoires were used to score co-occurrence in the validation cohort in a later analysis, because that analysis had no HLA typing for the cohort. While some public TCRs were present in many individuals, most TCR sequences turned up only very rarely across donors. The authors suggested that the approach could potentially be generalized to other disease states and immunological phenotypes. Of the cluster scores, roughly 93% were above 0 in a later analysis, which found that TCRs clustered in the first cohort also tended to co-occur in the 120 or so validation repertoires.

The donors belonged to the validation cohort of about 120 subjects, which was separate from the approximately 680-subject first cohort. Libraries were built with the immunoSEQ multiplex PCR assay. In the source study's methods: A statistical classification framework was built to diagnose cytomegalovirus status from the catalog of TCR beta chain sequences. Held by TCRdb, this immuneACCESS table contains in-frame sequences only and omits some clones. Under half of the omission traces to an unresolved V gene where checked; the cause of the rest is unknown. V and J calls and clone size follow that table, whereas D and trimming were derived from the DNA. Present in this sample are about 200,000 clones, about 86% of which were seen just once. The ten top clones hold around 3% of the sample. The CDR3 has 14 amino acids, counting the end cysteine and phenylalanine. Here the CDR3 DNA is all that survives: 42 bases in frame from base 1. CDR1 MNHEY and CDR2 SMNVEV were looked up in the germline V gene (reference sequence). Unmatched junction bases come to 5, with V trimmed by 8 bases and J by 4 bases.

The sample comprised PBMCs. This clonotype was obtained from a woman between 18 and 29 years old in good health and CMV-seronegative. The rearranged chain carries TRBV27 and TRBJ2-2; a stretch of 9 junction bases matches TRBD1. The sequenced DNA: TGTGCCAGCCGTACAGGGGGCATCACCGGGGAGCTGTTTTTT. Its translation reads: CASRTGGITGELFF.